Listed below are T cell receptor beta chains from one sample, sequenced in a study of cytomegalovirus exposure and HLA in healthy donors. Sequencing was performed with immunoSEQ multiplex PCR; in TCRdb, only in-frame clones are kept and a portion is missing. The sample has approximately 220,000 clones; approximately 83% are singletons. Sequenced material: PBMCs. The receptors were sampled from a boy aged 2 to 10 in good health and CMV-seronegative. CDR3s include the opening cysteine and the closing phenylalanine or tryptophan. Fields, in order: V gene, J gene, clone size, D gene, CDR3 length, CDR3 DNA, CDR3 protein. D genes are given only for firm matches. The size field is filled for only some rows; it gives once, few, many or a size class.

>TRBV6-6|TRBJ1-2|-|-|13
TGTGCCAGCAGTTATATGGAGGAGGGTGGCTACACCTTC
CASSYMEEGGYTF
>TRBV7-2|TRBJ1-1|-|TRBD1|16
TGTGCCAGCAGCTTAGAATCGGGGACAGGGTCCACTGAAGCTTTCTTT
CASSLESGTGSTEAFF
>TRBV2|TRBJ2-7|-|TRBD2|16
TGTGCCAGCAGTGAGGATGGAGCGGGAGGGTCCTACGAGCAGTACTTC
CASSEDGAGGSYEQYF
>TRBV7-9|TRBJ2-7|-|-|12
TGTGCCAGCAGCTCAACATCCTACGAGCAGTACTTC
CASSSTSYEQYF
>TRBV29-1|TRBJ2-7|-|TRBD1|13
TGCAGCGTTGTAAGGGGGCTCACCTACGAGCAGTACTTC
CSVVRGLTYEQYF
>TRBV6-5|TRBJ2-1|-|TRBD2|16
TGTGCCAGCAGTTACTCGAATGTAGCGGGGCGCTGTAAGCAGTTCTTC
CASSYSNVAGRCKQFF
>TRBV6-5|TRBJ1-5|-|-|13
TGTGCCAGCAGCCTGGCAGACAGCCAGCCCCAGCATTTT
CASSLADSQPQHF
>TRBV12-5|TRBJ1-2|once|-|13
TGTGCTAGTGGTTTGGGACCCCCAGGTGGCTACACCTTC
CASGLGPPGGYTF
>TRBV6-1|TRBJ1-1|-|TRBD1|16
TGTGCCAGCAGTGAGGCGGGACAGCCCATGAACACTGAAGCTTTCTTT
CASSEAGQPMNTEAFF
>TRBV5-1|TRBJ2-1|-|TRBD2|14
TGCGCCAGCAGCGGGACTAGCGGTTACAATGAGCAGTTCTTC
CASSGTSGYNEQFF
>TRBV5-4|TRBJ2-5|-|TRBD2|15
TGTGCCAGCAGAGGGGGGACTAGCCGAACGGAGACCCAGTACTTC
CASRGGTSRTETQYF
>TRBV11-3|TRBJ2-3|once|TRBD2|16
TGTGCCAGCAGCTTAGGCCAGCGGGAGATTTTAGATACGCAGTATTTT
CASSLGQREILDTQYF
>TRBV2|TRBJ2-5|-|TRBD1|13
TGTGCCAGCAGAACAGGGGCCCGAGGGACCCAGTACTTC
CASRTGARGTQYF
>TRBV7-2|TRBJ1-1|-|TRBD1|14
TGTGCCAGCAGCAAGTACAGGGGCCACACTGAAGCTTTCTTT
CASSKYRGHTEAFF
>TRBV19|TRBJ2-3|-|TRBD2|18
TGTGCCAGTACCAGGACTAGCGGGAGGTCCTGGTCCACAGATACGCAGTATTTT
CASTRTSGRSWSTDTQYF
>TRBV5-1|TRBJ2-3|-|-|15
TGCGCCAGCAGCCCACAGGGAGGGGGCACAGATACGCAGTATTTT
CASSPQGGGTDTQYF
>TRBV5-4|TRBJ2-1|-|TRBD2|16
TGTGCCAGCAGCTGGGGACTAGCGGGGGGTGGGAATGAGCAGTTCTTC
CASSWGLAGGGNEQFF
>TRBV19|TRBJ2-7|-|-|15
TGTGCCAGTAGTATACAGGGCGATGGAACCTACGAGCAGTACTTC
CASSIQGDGTYEQYF
>TRBV13|TRBJ2-5|once|TRBD2|15
TGTGCCAGCAGCTTAGTAGGTAGCGGGCGAGAGACCCAGTACTTC
CASSLVGSGRETQYF
>TRBV13|TRBJ1-1|-|-|12
TGTGCCAGCAGCACAGGGAACACTGAAGCTTTCTTT
CASSTGNTEAFF
>TRBV19|TRBJ2-7|-|TRBD2|13
TGTGCCAGTAGTCAGGGACTAGGCGGGGAGCAGTACTTC
CASSQGLGGEQYF
>TRBV27|TRBJ2-7|-|-|15
TGTGCCAGCAGTGCCACCGGGACAAGACCCTACGAGCAGTACTTC
CASSATGTRPYEQYF